This T cell receptor (beta chain) came from a study of blood T cell repertoires in COVID-19. This clone has just one count. The CDR3 consists of 17 residues. Germline values: CDR1 GTSNPN, CDR2 SVGIG (reference sequence). The V and J ends lost 5 bases and 1 base respectively, with 23 bases between them. Data came from immunoSEQ multiplex PCR; TCRdb stores just in-frame clones and leaves some out. The data contain more than 110,000 clones, roughly 80% of them seen just once; the ten biggest clones take up 3.5% to 5%. Sample: peripheral blood. The clonotype comes from a woman aged 80 or over with acute or convalescent COVID-19. The rearrangement uses TRBV30 and TRBJ1-1, with D perhaps TRBD1 (5 bases). The CDR3, as DNA: TGTGCCTGGGCTAAGGGGAGGACGTCACGATCGAACACTGAAGCTTTCTTT. Translating gives CAWAKGRTSRSNTEAFF.